A selection of T cell receptor beta chains follows, all from one sample in a study of lymphopenia after photon versus proton radiotherapy. Sequenced by immunoSEQ multiplex PCR; TCRdb stores in-frame clones only, minus some. The sample lists roughly 23,000 clones, about 93% seen once, with roughly 9.6% in the top ten. Sequenced here: peripheral blood, sampled from a patient treated with proton-based radiotherapy. These receptors all come from a woman in her seventies with pancreatic cancer. Some clones in this sample may be carry-over from other donors' samples. Each CDR3 is given with its conserved first and last residue. Each record gives: D gene, V gene, clone size, J gene, CDR3 protein, CDR3 DNA. The D gene is left open where the match is weak. The size field is filled for only some rows; it gives once, few, many or a size class.

>NA|TRBV10-1|once|TRBJ2-3
CASKGLGTDTQYF
TGCGCCAGCAAGGGGTTAGGCACAGATACGCAGTATTTT
>NA|TRBV5-4|NA|TRBJ2-1
CASSFGGVIDNEQFF
TGTGCCAGCAGCTTCGGTGGTGTGATCGACAATGAGCAGTTCTTC
>NA|TRBV11-2|NA|TRBJ2-5
CASEGNQETQYF
TGTGCCAGCGAGGGAAACCAAGAGACCCAGTACTTC
>NA|TRBV6-1|NA|TRBJ1-3
CANQAGNTIYF
TGTGCCAACCAGGCTGGCAACACCATATATTTT
>NA|TRBV19|NA|TRBJ2-1
CASSIDPAVWNEQFF
TGTGCCAGTAGTATAGACCCAGCGGTATGGAATGAGCAGTTCTTC
>NA|TRBV27|NA|TRBJ1-1
CASSLSQGGTEAFF
TGTGCCAGCAGTTTATCACAGGGTGGCACTGAAGCTTTCTTT
>NA|TRBV19|NA|TRBJ2-2
CASSIAFRTSNTGELFF
TGTGCCAGTAGTATAGCTTTCAGGACTTCGAACACCGGGGAGCTGTTTTTT
>TRBD2|TRBV14|NA|TRBJ2-2
CASSRLAGSRTGELFF
TGTGCCAGCAGCCGACTAGCGGGAAGTCGGACCGGGGAGCTGTTTTTT
>TRBD2|TRBV15|NA|TRBJ2-7
CATSRDHGREQYF
TGTGCCACCAGCAGAGATCACGGGAGGGAGCAGTACTTC
>TRBD1|TRBV15|once|TRBJ2-3
CATSRDRGPADTQYF
TGTGCCACCAGCAGGGACAGGGGGCCTGCAGATACGCAGTATTTT
>NA|TRBV6-5|NA|TRBJ2-7
CASSPAGSIYEQYF
TGTGCCAGCAGCCCGGCAGGGTCGATTTACGAGCAGTACTTC
>TRBD1|TRBV15|NA|TRBJ2-1
CATSREDRLDNEQFF
TGTGCCACCAGCAGAGAGGACAGGCTCGACAATGAGCAGTTCTTC
>NA|TRBV6-4|NA|TRBJ2-6
CASSDYYQPGANVLTF
TGTGCCAGCAGTGACTACTATCAGCCTGGGGCCAACGTCCTGACTTTC
>TRBD2|TRBV6-1|NA|TRBJ2-3
CASTRGGYSDTQYF
TGTGCCAGCACTCGCGGGGGATATTCAGATACGCAGTATTTT
>NA|TRBV6-5|NA|TRBJ2-7
CASSYSDSAYEQYF
TGTGCCAGCAGTTACTCGGACAGTGCCTACGAGCAGTACTTC
>TRBD1|TRBV30|NA|TRBJ2-5
CAWSVRDSGTQYF
TGTGCCTGGAGTGTCCGGGACAGCGGGACCCAGTACTTC
>NA|TRBV6-6|NA|TRBJ2-2
CASQPPGKGAGELFF
TGTGCCAGTCAACCTCCCGGGAAAGGAGCCGGGGAGCTGTTTTTT
>NA|TRBV4-2|NA|TRBJ1-5
CASSQGSGGENQPQHF
TGTGCCAGCAGCCAAGGTTCTGGGGGTGAAAATCAGCCCCAGCATTTT
>NA|TRBV19|NA|TRBJ2-7
CASRGTNRDEQYF
TGTGCCAGTAGAGGGACAAACCGAGACGAGCAGTACTTC
>TRBD2|TRBV7-2|once|TRBJ2-3
CASSPGLAGGQDTQYF
TGTGCCAGCAGCCCCGGGCTAGCGGGAGGGCAAGATACGCAGTATTTT
>TRBD2|TRBV4-1|NA|TRBJ2-3
CASTSGREVTDTQYF
TGCGCCAGCACCAGTGGGCGGGAGGTCACAGATACGCAGTATTTT
>NA|TRBV7-3|NA|TRBJ2-2
CASSLLGTGELFF
TGTGCCAGCAGCTTATTGGGAACCGGGGAGCTGTTTTTT
>NA|TRBV29-1|few|TRBJ1-1
CSVEVARGTEAFF
TGCAGCGTTGAAGTGGCTCGGGGTACTGAAGCTTTCTTT